Below, 32 T cell receptor beta chains from the same sample are listed, as sequenced in a study of blood T cells in healthy people across ages. Next came a second PCR, run for about 7 to 12 cycles, which used a sample-barcoded 5' primer along with a J-beta primer mix. Via MiXCR, TCRdb re-called the 5' RACE reads, giving one row per CDR3 protein. The repertoire holds 600,000 or so distinct CDR3 sequences, with around a fifth as singletons. The sample was blood. Receptors originate from a man aged 65 to 85 in good health.

There are many counts of this clonotype. The chain couples TRBV6-1 to TRBJ1-5, with a weak D call TRBD1 (6 bases). Trimming removed 6 bases at V and 6 bases at J, with 21 bases between. The germline V gene encodes CDR1 MNHNS and CDR2 SASEGT. This CDR3 region has 16 residues. CDR3 sequence reads: CASRKGGGAAGQPQHF. Here the CDR3 DNA reads TGTGCCAGCAGAAAGGGTGGGGGGGCTGCAGGTCAGCCCCAGCATTTT.

This clonotype was seen a handful of times. The chain has TRBV6-6 and TRBJ1-4; 11 bases fit TRBD1. This CDR3 contains 15 residues. V shed 6 bases, J shed 8 bases, and the junction held 8 bases outside the gene matches. Germline-derived CDR1 and CDR2 are MNHNY and SVGAGI (reference sequence). The CDR3 region has the DNA TGTGCCAGCAGCTATCCGGGACAGGGGGTAGAAAAACTGTTTTTT. Protein: CASSYPGQGVEKLFF.

The chain combines TRBV30 with TRBJ2-3; TRBD1 might be the D (7 bases). The CDR3 runs 12 residues. Germline V gene lookup returns CDR1 GTSNPN and CDR2 SVGIG (reference sequence). V lost 2 bases to trimming and J lost 6 bases, with 9 bases between them. This CDR3 reads CAWSQGGDTQYF. The CDR3 nucleotides are TGTGCCTGGAGTCAGGGGGGTGATACGCAGTATTTT. The whole variable domain, filled in from reference TRBV30 and TRBJ2-3, reads SQTIHQWPATLVQPVGSPLSLECTVEGTSNPNLYWYRQAAGRGLQLLFYSVGIGQISSEVPQNLSASRPQDRQFILSSKKLLLSDSGFYLCAWSQGGDTQYFGPGTRLTVL.

This clonotype was recorded a few times. The chain uses TRBV20-1 and TRBJ2-5; the D is unclear. The J call may be mistaken, given a closer DNA end match to TRBJ2-1. Per germline, CDR1 DFQATT and CDR2 SNEGSKA (reference sequence). The length of the CDR3 is 14 residues. The CDR3 sequence: CSASDPRAPREQFF. CDR3 coding DNA: TGCAGTGCTAGTGACCCACGGGCGCCCCGCGAGCAGTTCTTC.

This clonotype was counted only a few times. A much larger clone lies a single base off, so this may be a read error. V gene TRBV20-1 combines with J gene TRBJ2-5, with D tentatively TRBD1 or TRBD2 (5 bases each). Gene TRBJ2-1 matches the end of the DNA better, so the J call may be wrong. The germline V gene has CDR1 DFQATT and CDR2 SNEGSKA (reference sequence). The CDR3 consists of 14 residues. The DNA of the CDR3 is TGCAGTGCTAGCTCGGGACGGGGCGGGAATGAGCAGTTCTTC. Protein sequence: CSASSGRGGNEQFF.

This clonotype was recorded a few times. This chain joins TRBV5-4 and TRBJ2-2; 9 nucleotides line up with TRBD2. V was clipped by 5 bases and J by 6 bases; unmatched bases: 14. The germline gives CDR1 SGHNT, CDR2 YYREEE (reference sequence). There are 17 residues in the CDR3. This chain's CDR3 is CASSLPGTSLVSGELFF. CDR3 sequence (DNA): TGTGCCAGCAGTCTCCCCGGGACTAGCTTAGTATCCGGGGAGCTGTTTTTT.

The V gene is TRBV7-2, the J gene TRBJ2-3; D remains ambiguous. CDR3 length equals 15 residues. Germline-derived CDR1 and CDR2 are SGHTA and FQGNSA. The germline V and J ends were trimmed by 2 bases and 0 bases, with 9 bases remaining between them. CDR3 in amino acids: CASSLTTPSTDTQYF. Here the CDR3 DNA reads TGTGCCAGCAGCTTAACAACCCCTAGCACAGATACGCAGTATTTT.

This clonotype has a handful of counts. The chain couples TRBV6-5 to TRBJ1-2; no reliable D call. This CDR3 region has 14 residues. V lost 7 bases and J 2 bases, leaving 14 bases between the germline ends. Germline values: CDR1 MNHEY, CDR2 SVGAGI. The CDR3 DNA reads as TGTGCCAGCACGGCGCACGGTCCCAACTATGGCTACACCTTC. Residues: CASTAHGPNYGYTF.

This clonotype was observed at least ten times. The chain carries TRBV20-1 and TRBJ2-4; no definite D call. Germline-derived CDR1 and CDR2 are DFQATT and SNEGSKA (reference sequence). V gave up 7 bases and J gave up 7 bases, with 11 bases separating them. The CDR3 has 11 amino acids. The CDR3 loop reads CSVPTSNIQYF. The CDR3 nucleotides read TGCAGTGTACCCACTTCTAACATTCAGTACTTC.

This clonotype occurred many times. This chain connects TRBV10-3 to TRBJ2-3; D is uncertain. The length of the CDR3 is 11 residues. The V end lost 10 bases, the J end lost 6 bases, and 11 bases lay between the germline ends. Germline CDR1 reads ENHRY; CDR2 reads SYGVKD. The CDR3 spells CATKSADTQYF. The CDR3 nucleotides read TGTGCCACTAAGTCCGCGGATACGCAGTATTTT.

Note on this clonotype: This may be a read error, as it is one base from a much larger clone. The V call is TRBV20-1, the J call TRBJ2-5, with 11 bases lining up with TRBD2. The J call is doubtful: the DNA matches TRBJ2-1 better. The germline gives CDR1 DFQATT, CDR2 SNEGSKA (reference sequence). CDR3 length equals 14 residues. The CDR3 spells CSASTSGGVHEQFF. DNA of the CDR3: TGCAGTGCAAGCACTAGCGGGGGTGTGCATGAGCAGTTCTTC.

V and J are TRBV27 and TRBJ1-6, with D unclear. The V and J ends lost 4 bases and 9 bases respectively, with 10 bases between them. CDR1 and CDR2 from the germline V gene are MNHEY and SMNVEV (reference sequence). The CDR3 length is 13 residues. The CDR3 spells CASSSLPGSPLHF. The DNA of the CDR3 is TGTGCCAGCAGTTCATTGCCGGGTTCACCCCTCCACTTT.

CDR3 nucleotide sequence: TGCAGTGCTAGAGAGGGGACTAGCGGGAGATCTGAGCAGTACTTC. Protein product: CSAREGTSGRSEQYF. V and J are TRBV20-1 and TRBJ2-5; 14 bases fit TRBD2. Germline-derived CDR1 and CDR2 are DFQATT and SNEGSKA (reference sequence). The CDR3 totals 15 residues. Trimming cost V 0 bases and J 11 bases; bases outside gene matches: 8.

This chain uses TRBV20-1 with TRBJ2-1; 14 bases agree with TRBD2. Looked up from germline, CDR1 is DFQATT and CDR2 is SNEGSKA (reference sequence). This CDR3 region has 19 residues. Losses at the gene ends were 2 bases for V and 2 bases for J; bases not matched to a gene: 11. CDR3 sequence reads: CSARTIGTSGGGTYNEQFF. The CDR3 DNA is TGCAGTGCTAGAACGATAGGGACTAGCGGGGGTGGGACCTACAATGAGCAGTTCTTC.

The rearrangement uses TRBV12-3 or TRBV12-4 and TRBJ1-2; TRBD1 agrees at 8 bases. Losses at the gene ends were 5 bases for V and 2 bases for J; bases not matched to a gene: 4. This CDR3 contains 14 residues. CDR3 sequence: CASSDGQGNYGYTF. For the CDR3, the DNA is TGTGCCAGCAGTGACGGACAGGGCAACTATGGCTACACCTTC.

This clonotype was counted a few times. The genes are TRBV29-1 and TRBJ2-5; the match to TRBD2 covers 14 bases. The V gene end was trimmed by 7 bases and the J gene end by 1 base; junction bases not matched to a gene: 11. The CDR3 totals 17 residues. From germline, CDR1 is SQVTM and CDR2 ANQGSEA. This chain's CDR3 is CSAHGTSGSALQETQYF. CDR3 DNA sequence: TGCAGCGCTCACGGGACTAGCGGGAGCGCCCTCCAAGAGACCCAGTACTTC.

This clonotype was recorded at least ten times. The rearrangement uses TRBV5-1 and TRBJ1-1; the D is unclear. Germline CDR1 is SGHRS and CDR2 is YFSETQ. CDR3 length: 14 residues. The V and J ends lost 8 bases and 5 bases respectively, with 19 bases between them. The CDR3 nucleotides are TGCGCCAGTAGACCGGGTCCCGGTGGGACTGAAGCTTTCTTT. It translates to CASRPGPGGTEAFF.

The chain is built from TRBV10-2 and TRBJ2-3; no definite D call. The CDR3 has 12 residues. The germline gives CDR1 WSHSY, CDR2 SAAADI. V was cut by 7 bases and J by 3 bases, with 8 bases left in between. The CDR3 here is CASTGYTDTQYF. As DNA, the CDR3 is TGCGCCAGCACCGGCTATACAGATACGCAGTATTTT.

V usage is TRBV7-2 and J usage is TRBJ2-5, with TRBD2 identical over 15 bases. Germline CDR1 is SGHTA and CDR2 is FQGNSA. The CDR3 has 18 residues. V dropped 7 bases and J dropped 0; count of bases not matched to a gene: 9. Here the CDR3 DNA reads TGTGCCAGCAACGGACTAGCGGGAGGGGCACGGTACCAAGAGACCCAGTACTTC. Its protein product is CASNGLAGGARYQETQYF.

In this sample, this clonotype turned up a few times. The chain uses TRBV29-1 and TRBJ2-1; D is tentatively TRBD1 or TRBD2 (5 bases each). TRBJ2-5 matches the DNA end more closely, so the J call is doubtful. This CDR3 has 12 residues. CDR1 and CDR2 (germline): SQVTM, ANQGSEA. Here the CDR3 DNA reads TGCAGCGTTTGGCTAGCAGGGGAGACCCAGTACTTC. Protein: CSVWLAGETQYF.

The V and J genes are TRBV6-1 and TRBJ2-3; 10 bases align to TRBD2. The germline gives CDR1 MNHNS, CDR2 SASEGT. V dropped 6 bases and J dropped 1; count of bases not matched to a gene: 4. This CDR3 is built from 15 residues. The CDR3 DNA sequence: TGTGCCAGCAGGTTAGCGGGAGGAGGCACAGATACGCAGTATTTT. It specifies CASRLAGGGTDTQYF.

Concerning this clonotype: The junction shows a germline mismatch at one end, possibly a read error. The chain has TRBV28 and TRBJ1-6, with D possibly TRBD1 on 6 matching bases. Germline CDR1 MDHEN, CDR2 SYDVKM. The CDR3 is made up of 14 amino acids. The CDR3 sequence is CASSDGRGDSPLHF. CDR3 DNA sequence: TGCGCCAGCAGTGACGGCAGGGGAGATTCACCCCTCCACTTT.

The chain is built from TRBV6-6 and TRBJ1-6; tentatively, D is TRBD1 (5 bases). The CDR3 has 15 residues. V was trimmed by 2 bases and J by 9 bases, leaving 14 bases between them. Germline values: CDR1 MNHNY, CDR2 SVGAGI (reference sequence). For the CDR3, the DNA is TGTGCCAGCAGTTACACCGTAACGGGGGGTTCACCCCTCCACTTT. It translates to CASSYTVTGGSPLHF.

This clonotype was detected only a few times. The chain recombines TRBV5-5 with TRBJ2-5; D is possibly TRBD1 (5 bases). V was shortened by 3 bases and J by 2 bases, with 17 bases between the two germline ends. Germline V gene lookup returns CDR1 SGHKS and CDR2 YYEKEE (reference sequence). This CDR3 region has 16 residues. The DNA of the CDR3 is TGTGCCAGCAGCTCTGCTTGGTCAGGGCGGCAAGAGACCCAGTACTTC. Encoded protein: CASSSAWSGRQETQYF. Complete variable domain (other parts from reference TRBV5-5 and TRBJ2-5): DAGVTQSPTHLIKTRGQQVTLRCSPISGHKSVSWYQQVLGQGPQFIFQYYEKEERGRGNFPDRFSARQFPNYSSELNVNALLLGDSALYLCASSSAWSGRQETQYFGPGTRLLVL.

At least ten counts were recorded for this clonotype. This rearrangement joins TRBV20-1 to TRBJ1-5, with a weak D call TRBD1 (6 bases). Germline assignment: CDR1 DFQATT and CDR2 SNEGSKA (reference sequence). This CDR3 has 13 amino acids. The V end lost 7 bases, the J end lost 7 bases, and 17 bases lay between the germline ends. Here the CDR3 DNA reads TGCAGTGTCTCAAATTCAGGGGTGCAGCCCCAGCATTTT. Its translation: CSVSNSGVQPQHF.

V and J are TRBV12-3 or TRBV12-4 and TRBJ2-3; no firm D call. Trimming shortened V by 3 bases and J by 5 bases, and 18 bases separated the two germline ends. CDR3 length: 16 residues. CDR3 loop: CASSFAIKILEDTQYF. CDR3 in DNA: TGTGCCAGCAGTTTTGCTATTAAGATCCTGGAAGATACGCAGTATTTT.

This clonotype was seen a few times. This rearrangement joins TRBV2 to TRBJ1-2; TRBD1 aligns across 7 bases. Trimming removed 8 bases from V and 0 bases from J; junction bases left unmatched: 6. This CDR3 contains 14 residues. From germline, CDR1 is SNHLY and CDR2 FYNNEI. CDR3 amino acids: CASGPTGSNYGYTF. CDR3 in DNA: TGTGCCAGCGGGCCGACAGGGTCTAACTATGGCTACACCTTC. The variable domain in full, completed from reference TRBV2 and TRBJ1-2, reads EPEVTQTPSHQVTQMGQEVILRCVPISNHLYFYWYRQILGQKVEFLVSFYNNEISEKSEIFDDQFSVERPDGSNFTLKIRSTKLEDSAMYFCASGPTGSNYGYTFGSGTRLTVV.

The chain combines TRBV10-3 with TRBJ2-1, with 10 positions matching TRBD1. Germline trimming cut 10 bases from V and 9 bases from J; bases unmatched to any gene: 12. The CDR3 contains 14 residues. Germline V gene data show CDR1 as ENHRY and CDR2 as SYGVKD. The CDR3 loop reads CATRPGTGAIEQFF. CDR3 DNA sequence: TGTGCCACCCGACCGGGGACAGGGGCTATTGAGCAGTTCTTC.

There are a few counts of this clonotype. The rearrangement uses TRBV30 and TRBJ2-5; no clear D. The germline V gene has CDR1 GTSNPN and CDR2 SVGIG (reference sequence). This CDR3 region has 11 residues. V lost 5 bases to trimming and J lost 5 bases, with 9 bases between them. Written as DNA, the CDR3 is TGTGCCTGGGGCCTGAGGGAGACCCAGTACTTC. This encodes CAWGLRETQYF.

The chain recombines TRBV4-1 with TRBJ2-2; unclear D gene. Germline V CDR1 and CDR2: MGHRA, YSYEKL. The length of the CDR3 is 14 residues. V was cut by 4 bases and J by 8 bases, with 14 bases left in between. The CDR3 DNA is TGCGCCAGCAGCCCAGTTCTTAAATCGGGGGAGCTGTTTTTT. Translation gives CASSPVLKSGELFF.

In its sample, this clonotype was seen a few times. Germline is not matched at one junction end, which may reflect a read error. The gene calls are TRBV10-3 and TRBJ2-6; D remains unclear. The CDR3 length is 14 residues. Germline V CDR1 and CDR2: ENHRY, SYGVKD. The DNA of the CDR3 is TGTGCCATCAGTGACCCGACTGGGGTCAACGTCCTGACTTTC. Protein product: CAISDPTGVNVLTF.

This chain connects TRBV10-3 to TRBJ2-2; TRBD1 aligns across 9 bases. Germline loops: CDR1 ENHRY, CDR2 SYGVKD. V shed 6 bases, J shed 5 bases, and the junction held 13 bases outside the gene matches. This CDR3 region has 17 residues. The CDR3 DNA reads TGTGCCATCAGCCCCGTAACACAGGGGGCGGGTACCGGGGAGCTGTTTTTT. Translated: CAISPVTQGAGTGELFF.